The entry below gives a single T cell receptor (beta chain) sequence along with its context. V trimming: 3 bases; J trimming: 5 bases; junction bases outside the gene matches: 2. The CDR3 is made up of 13 amino acids. Germline assignment: CDR1 MNHNS and CDR2 SASEGT. The protocol was immunoSEQ multiplex PCR, while the TCRdb copy is restricted to in-frame clones and leaves out a portion. The sample records about 94,000 clones, more than 70% being singletons. The data derive from a study of Ad26.COV2.S vaccination and SARS-CoV-2 variants. The sequencing used peripheral blood, collected after recovery from COVID-19. The chain joins TRBV6-1 to TRBJ1-2; TRBD1 agrees at 8 bases. This TCR derives from a human donor who had recovered from COVID-19. CDR3 sequence: CASSDRGRYGYTF. The DNA of the CDR3 is TGTGCCAGCAGTGACAGGGGGCGGTATGGCTACACCTTC.